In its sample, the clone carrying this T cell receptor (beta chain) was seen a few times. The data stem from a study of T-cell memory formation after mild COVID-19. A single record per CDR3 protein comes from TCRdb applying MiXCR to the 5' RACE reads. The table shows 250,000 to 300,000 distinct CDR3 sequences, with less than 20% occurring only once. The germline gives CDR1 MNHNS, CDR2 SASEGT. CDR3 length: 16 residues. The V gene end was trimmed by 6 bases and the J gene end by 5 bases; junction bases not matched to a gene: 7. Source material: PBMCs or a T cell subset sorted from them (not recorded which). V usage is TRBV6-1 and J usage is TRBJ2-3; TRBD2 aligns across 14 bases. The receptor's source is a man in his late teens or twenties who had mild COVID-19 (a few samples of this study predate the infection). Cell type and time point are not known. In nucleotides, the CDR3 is TGTGCCAGCAGCGGGACTAGCGGGGGAGTAGTAGATACGCAGTATTTT. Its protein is CASSGTSGGVVDTQYF.